Described below is a single T cell receptor (beta chain) sequence and its context. These data originate in a study of human T cells and chemical hapten exposure. Study-wide context: Sensitization used 2% DPC on around 2 cm by around 2 cm upper inner arm skin.

Regarding time point: patch test 3, about 24 weeks after DPC sensitization. Treatment defined: therapeutic diphenylcyclopropenone sensitization with weekly scalp DPC. V lost 4 bases, J lost 8 bases, and 5 bases stayed unmatched. This CDR3 comprises 14 residues. Germline CDR1 reads SGHVS; CDR2 reads FQNEAQ. TCRdb called the RACE reads again in MiXCR, with one record for every CDR3 protein. Of about 120,000 distinct CDR3 sequences in the sample, approximately 10% were seen once. The chain uses TRBV7-8 and TRBJ1-4; the match to TRBD1 covers 9 bases. Specimen: whole blood, collected in connection with sensitization to the hapten diphenylcyclopropenone (DPC). This TCR derives from a woman in her fifties or sixties with alopecia areata. Some clones in this sample may be carry-over from other donors' samples. Here the CDR3 DNA reads TGTGCCAGCAGCTACCGGGACAGGGACGAAAAACTGTTTTTT. Its translation is CASSYRDRDEKLFF.